The source of this TCR beta chain is a study of blood T cell repertoires in COVID-19. On the study more broadly: T cells, B-cell-depleted T cells, or PBMCs supplied cDNA or gDNA.

The CDR3 runs 14 residues. The V gene's germline CDR1 is SGHRS and CDR2 YFSETQ. The germline V and J ends were trimmed by 0 bases and 8 bases, with 14 bases remaining between them. TCRdb's table, derived via immunoSEQ multiplex PCR, lists solely in-frame clones and lacks some. This sample yields about 130,000 clones, of which 60% to 85% are seen a single time; about a fifth belongs to the top ten. This clone was recorded a few times. This chain connects TRBV5-1 to TRBJ1-1; no definite D call. The specimen sequenced was peripheral blood. This sequence originates from an elderly man with acute or convalescent COVID-19. The CDR3 region has the DNA TGCGCCAGCAGCTTGGCCGACGGAGGGCGGGAAGCTTTCTTT. It encodes CASSLADGGREAFF.